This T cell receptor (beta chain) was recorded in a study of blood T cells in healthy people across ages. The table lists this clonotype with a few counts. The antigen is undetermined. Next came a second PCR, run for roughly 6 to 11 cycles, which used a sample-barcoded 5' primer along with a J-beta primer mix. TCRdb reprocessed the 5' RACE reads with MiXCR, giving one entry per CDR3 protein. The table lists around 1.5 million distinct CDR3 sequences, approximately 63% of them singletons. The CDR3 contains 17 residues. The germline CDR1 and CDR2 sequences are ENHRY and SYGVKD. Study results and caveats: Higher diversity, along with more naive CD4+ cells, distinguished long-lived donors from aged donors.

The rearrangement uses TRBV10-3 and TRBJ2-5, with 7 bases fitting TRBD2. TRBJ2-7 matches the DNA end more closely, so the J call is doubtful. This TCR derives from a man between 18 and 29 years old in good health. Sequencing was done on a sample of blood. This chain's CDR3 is CAIKGKRDQMMGYEQYF. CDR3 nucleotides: TGTGCCATCAAGGGCAAGCGGGATCAGATGATGGGGTACGAGCAGTACTTC.